This T cell receptor beta chain was recorded in a study of CD8 T cells in ankylosing spondylitis. Concerning this clonotype itself: Its antigen is still unknown.

Researchers built TCR beta libraries using quantitative 5'-RACE with molecular barcodes. Each CDR3 protein gets one entry after TCRdb re-called the 5' RACE reads with MiXCR. This repertoire shows roughly 230,000 distinct CDR3 sequences, 15% to 20% found once; its top ten account for 25% to 40%. Deletions cut 3 bases from V and 3 bases from J, with 15 bases between. CDR1 and CDR2 from the germline V gene are LGHNA and YNFKEQ. The CDR3 runs to 15 residues. Study-wide points: A motif in TCR beta, a set of eight highly homologous variants, appeared characteristic of ankylosing spondylitis blood. Disease-linked clones were reportedly significantly enriched in matched ankylosing spondylitis synovial fluid. A CD8+ phenotype characterized the disease-linked clones, which were relatively rare in peripheral blood.

The V call is TRBV4-2, the J call TRBJ2-7, with a tentative D call TRBD2 (5 bases). The sequenced material came from blood, either unsorted or a sorted T cell fraction (not recorded which). The clonotype comes from a male donor with ankylosing spondylitis or in good health (not recorded which). CDR3 nucleotide sequence: TGTGCCAGCAGCCACCTACTAGGCCCGCTCTACGAGCAGTACTTC. Translation gives CASSHLLGPLYEQYF.